The rows below give T cell receptor beta chains drawn from one sample of a study of identical twins. MiXCR, applied by TCRdb to the 5' RACE reads, yields one record per CDR3 protein. The sample includes 200,000 to 300,000 distinct CDR3 sequences, 10% to 15% of them seen just once. The sample was also linked to a second study, of yellow fever vaccine responses in identical twins.

The sample taken for sequencing was memory (CD45RO+) T cells sorted from blood. The receptors derive from a woman under 30 in good health. Each CDR3 is given with its conserved first and last residue. The D gene is left open where the match is weak. Some rows mark clone size as missing; the rest say once, few, many or name a class of expanded clone.

clone size: -; J gene: TRBJ2-7; D gene: -; V gene: TRBV9; CDR3 protein: CASSVSGASYEQYF; CDR3 DNA: TGTGCCAGCAGCGTGTCAGGGGCGTCCTACGAGCAGTACTTC
clone size: -; J gene: TRBJ1-5; D gene: -; V gene: TRBV15; CDR3 protein: CATSGGRQVGEPQHF; CDR3 DNA: TGTGCCACCAGCGGGGGTCGACAGGTCGGTGAGCCCCAGCATTTT
clone size: few; J gene: TRBJ2-3; D gene: TRBD1; V gene: TRBV9; CDR3 protein: CASTLYDRGLTDTQYF; CDR3 DNA: TGTGCCAGCACCCTCTATGACAGGGGGCTCACAGATACGCAGTATTTT
clone size: few; J gene: TRBJ2-2; D gene: -; V gene: TRBV5-1; CDR3 protein: CASSTGTPGTGELFF; CDR3 DNA: TGCGCCAGCAGCACCGGGACCCCGGGCACCGGGGAGCTGTTTTTT
clone size: -; J gene: TRBJ1-3; D gene: -; V gene: TRBV6-1; CDR3 protein: CASSTNFGNTIYF; CDR3 DNA: TGTGCCAGCAGCACTAACTTTGGAAACACCATATATTTT
clone size: -; J gene: TRBJ2-3; D gene: -; V gene: TRBV7-3; CDR3 protein: CASSSQSLSDTQYF; CDR3 DNA: TGTGCCAGCAGCTCCCAGAGTCTTTCAGATACGCAGTATTTT
clone size: many; J gene: TRBJ2-3; D gene: -; V gene: TRBV7-9; CDR3 protein: CASSLSDTQYF; CDR3 DNA: TGTGCCAGCAGTTTGTCGGATACGCAGTATTTT
clone size: many; J gene: TRBJ2-1; D gene: TRBD2; V gene: TRBV20-1; CDR3 protein: CSAKNWASGEFYNEQFF; CDR3 DNA: TGCAGTGCTAAAAATTGGGCTAGCGGGGAATTCTACAATGAGCAGTTCTTC
clone size: few; J gene: TRBJ2-1; D gene: -; V gene: TRBV6-2/TRBV6-3; CDR3 protein: CASSYRGPEQFF; CDR3 DNA: TGTGCCAGCAGTTATAGGGGCCCCGAGCAGTTCTTC
clone size: many; J gene: TRBJ2-2; D gene: -; V gene: TRBV9; CDR3 protein: CASSALDRNTGELFF; CDR3 DNA: TGTGCCAGCAGCGCCCTTGACAGGAACACCGGGGAGCTGTTTTTT
clone size: few; J gene: TRBJ2-1; D gene: -; V gene: TRBV7-2; CDR3 protein: CASSLWNGYSYNEQFF; CDR3 DNA: TGTGCCAGCAGCTTATGGAACGGTTACTCCTACAATGAGCAGTTCTTC
clone size: many; J gene: TRBJ2-7; D gene: TRBD2; V gene: TRBV7-2; CDR3 protein: CASSSSGGYEQYF; CDR3 DNA: TGTGCCAGCAGCAGTAGCGGGGGCTACGAGCAGTACTTC
clone size: many; J gene: TRBJ2-5; D gene: TRBD1; V gene: TRBV28; CDR3 protein: CASTTMTGGAETQYF; CDR3 DNA: TGTGCCAGCACTACCATGACAGGGGGCGCAGAGACCCAGTACTTC
clone size: -; J gene: TRBJ1-1; D gene: -; V gene: TRBV24-1; CDR3 protein: CATSDSKDPDTEAFF; CDR3 DNA: TGTGCCACCAGTGACAGTAAGGACCCCGACACTGAAGCTTTCTTT
clone size: many; J gene: TRBJ1-4; D gene: -; V gene: TRBV5-1; CDR3 protein: CASSGQGGGGEKLFF; CDR3 DNA: TGCGCCAGCAGCGGCCAGGGAGGAGGTGGTGAAAAACTGTTTTTT
clone size: -; J gene: TRBJ2-1; D gene: -; V gene: TRBV7-6; CDR3 protein: CASSPEPRNNEQFF; CDR3 DNA: TGTGCCAGCAGCCCAGAACCCAGAAACAATGAGCAGTTCTTC
clone size: many; J gene: TRBJ2-1; D gene: -; V gene: TRBV7-8; CDR3 protein: CASSFRKWNEQFF; CDR3 DNA: TGTGCCAGCAGCTTCAGGAAATGGAATGAGCAGTTCTTC
clone size: -; J gene: TRBJ2-3; D gene: TRBD2; V gene: TRBV5-5; CDR3 protein: CASSKRLLAGGSTDTQYF; CDR3 DNA: TGTGCCAGCAGCAAACGCCTTTTAGCGGGAGGGAGCACAGATACGCAGTATTTT
clone size: -; J gene: TRBJ2-1; D gene: -; V gene: TRBV3-1; CDR3 protein: CASSQEGDLREQFF; CDR3 DNA: TGTGCCAGCAGCCAAGAGGGGGATCTCAGAGAGCAGTTCTTC
clone size: many; J gene: TRBJ2-2; D gene: -; V gene: TRBV25-1; CDR3 protein: CASRGGTGELFF; CDR3 DNA: TGTGCCAGCAGGGGTGGAACCGGGGAGCTGTTTTTT
clone size: -; J gene: TRBJ2-1; D gene: TRBD1; V gene: TRBV5-5; CDR3 protein: CASSMDRGLLF; CDR3 DNA: TGTGCCAGCAGCATGGACAGGGGGCTTCTCTTC
clone size: few; J gene: TRBJ2-3; D gene: -; V gene: TRBV6-2/TRBV6-3; CDR3 protein: CASRDYSTDTQYF; CDR3 DNA: TGTGCCAGCAGGGACTACAGCACAGATACGCAGTATTTT
clone size: -; J gene: TRBJ2-7; D gene: -; V gene: TRBV10-3; CDR3 protein: CAISESIDREDSYEQYF; CDR3 DNA: TGTGCCATCAGTGAGTCGATTGACAGGGAGGACTCCTACGAGCAGTACTTC
clone size: -; J gene: TRBJ2-7; D gene: -; V gene: TRBV28; CDR3 protein: CASSLSAQVKYEQYF; CDR3 DNA: TGTGCCAGCAGTTTGTCAGCCCAGGTCAAATACGAGCAGTACTTC
clone size: -; J gene: TRBJ2-1; D gene: -; V gene: TRBV14; CDR3 protein: CASSQDGSRRGRQFF; CDR3 DNA: TGTGCCAGCAGCCAAGATGGAAGCCGGAGGGGTAGGCAGTTCTTC
clone size: -; J gene: TRBJ2-6; D gene: -; V gene: TRBV28; CDR3 protein: CASNIARAGANVLTF; CDR3 DNA: TGTGCCAGCAATATCGCAAGGGCCGGGGCCAACGTCCTGACTTTC
clone size: many; J gene: TRBJ2-7; D gene: -; V gene: TRBV2; CDR3 protein: CASRLGILSSYEQYF; CDR3 DNA: TGTGCCAGCAGGCTTGGCATCTTGAGCTCCTACGAGCAGTACTTC
clone size: many; J gene: TRBJ2-1; D gene: TRBD2; V gene: TRBV4-2; CDR3 protein: CASSQDSASGRYSSYNEQFF; CDR3 DNA: TGTGCCAGCAGCCAAGATTCGGCTAGCGGGAGGTATAGCTCCTACAATGAGCAGTTCTTC
clone size: many; J gene: TRBJ2-1; D gene: TRBD2; V gene: TRBV12-3/TRBV12-4; CDR3 protein: CASRTPGLGTTEQFF; CDR3 DNA: TGTGCCAGCAGAACCCCGGGACTAGGGACAACTGAGCAGTTCTTC
clone size: -; J gene: TRBJ2-6; D gene: -; V gene: TRBV7-8; CDR3 protein: CASSSGRASGANVLTF; CDR3 DNA: TGTGCCAGCAGTTCGGGTCGGGCCTCTGGGGCCAACGTCCTGACTTTC
clone size: -; J gene: TRBJ2-2; D gene: -; V gene: TRBV28; CDR3 protein: CAIPVGEVTGELFF; CDR3 DNA: TGTGCCATCCCGGTAGGGGAGGTCACCGGGGAGCTGTTTTTT
clone size: medium-sized; J gene: TRBJ2-3; D gene: TRBD2; V gene: TRBV11-2; CDR3 protein: CASSPTSGVRDTQYF; CDR3 DNA: TGTGCCAGCAGCCCCACTAGCGGGGTGAGAGATACGCAGTATTTT
clone size: -; J gene: TRBJ2-1; D gene: TRBD1; V gene: TRBV5-6; CDR3 protein: CASSYDRVLHNEQFF; CDR3 DNA: TGTGCCAGCAGCTACGACAGGGTCCTCCACAATGAGCAGTTCTTC
clone size: few; J gene: TRBJ2-4; D gene: TRBD2; V gene: TRBV28; CDR3 protein: CASRGAGGQIAKNIQYF; CDR3 DNA: TGTGCCAGTCGAGGAGCGGGAGGGCAGATTGCCAAAAACATTCAGTACTTC
clone size: few; J gene: TRBJ2-5; D gene: -; V gene: TRBV5-5; CDR3 protein: CASSLSGPEVTQYF; CDR3 DNA: TGTGCCAGCAGCTTATCAGGGCCCGAAGTGACCCAGTACTTC
clone size: -; J gene: TRBJ2-1; D gene: -; V gene: TRBV29-1; CDR3 protein: CSVEDGTYHEQFF; CDR3 DNA: TGCAGCGTGGAGGACGGGACATACCATGAGCAGTTCTTC
clone size: many; J gene: TRBJ2-3; D gene: -; V gene: TRBV7-9; CDR3 protein: CASSRAWTDTQYF; CDR3 DNA: TGTGCCAGCAGCCGCGCTTGGACAGATACGCAGTATTTT
clone size: -; J gene: TRBJ2-1; D gene: TRBD2; V gene: TRBV6-2/TRBV6-3; CDR3 protein: CASSPGLAGVSEQFF; CDR3 DNA: TGTGCCAGCAGTCCTGGACTAGCGGGAGTCAGTGAGCAGTTCTTC
clone size: few; J gene: TRBJ1-1; D gene: -; V gene: TRBV20-1; CDR3 protein: CSASSPVRDTEAFF; CDR3 DNA: TGCAGTGCTTCCAGCCCGGTAAGGGACACTGAAGCTTTCTTT
clone size: -; J gene: TRBJ1-2; D gene: -; V gene: TRBV12-3/TRBV12-4; CDR3 protein: CASSFRQTDYTF; CDR3 DNA: TGTGCCAGCAGTTTTCGACAGACAGACTACACCTTC
clone size: few; J gene: TRBJ2-1; D gene: TRBD1; V gene: TRBV20-1; CDR3 protein: CSASRDRPYNEQFF; CDR3 DNA: TGCAGTGCTAGCCGGGACAGGCCCTACAATGAGCAGTTCTTC
clone size: -; J gene: TRBJ2-7; D gene: -; V gene: TRBV7-2; CDR3 protein: CASSLGVSRQYF; CDR3 DNA: TGTGCCAGCAGCTTAGGGGTAAGCCGACAGTACTTC
clone size: many; J gene: TRBJ2-2; D gene: TRBD1; V gene: TRBV5-1; CDR3 protein: CASSLDETGGTGELFF; CDR3 DNA: TGCGCCAGCAGCTTGGATGAGACAGGGGGCACCGGGGAGCTGTTTTTT
clone size: -; J gene: TRBJ2-1; D gene: -; V gene: TRBV7-2; CDR3 protein: CASSLIIRIGGIQFF; CDR3 DNA: TGTGCCAGCAGCTTAATTATTCGTATTGGGGGGATACAGTTCTTC
clone size: -; J gene: TRBJ2-3; D gene: TRBD2; V gene: TRBV10-1; CDR3 protein: CASSEPGTSGSTDTQYF; CDR3 DNA: TGCGCCAGCAGTGAGCCTGGGACTAGCGGGAGCACAGATACGCAGTATTTT
clone size: -; J gene: TRBJ2-2; D gene: TRBD1; V gene: TRBV18; CDR3 protein: CASSPMGQGSQTTGELFF; CDR3 DNA: TGTGCCAGCTCACCAATGGGACAGGGAAGCCAAACGACCGGGGAGCTGTTTTTT
clone size: -; J gene: TRBJ2-7; D gene: TRBD1; V gene: TRBV7-2; CDR3 protein: CASSLAVSGTGFPYEQYF; CDR3 DNA: TGTGCCAGCAGCTTAGCAGTCTCCGGGACAGGGTTTCCCTACGAGCAGTACTTC
clone size: -; J gene: TRBJ2-1; D gene: TRBD2; V gene: TRBV5-1; CDR3 protein: CASSLGTSGRLYNEQFF; CDR3 DNA: TGCGCCAGCAGCTTGGGCACTAGCGGGAGGCTCTACAATGAGCAGTTCTTC
clone size: many; J gene: TRBJ2-7; D gene: TRBD2; V gene: TRBV7-8; CDR3 protein: CASSFSGSSYEQYF; CDR3 DNA: TGTGCCAGCAGCTTCAGCGGGAGCTCCTACGAGCAGTACTTC
clone size: many; J gene: TRBJ2-7; D gene: -; V gene: TRBV5-5; CDR3 protein: CASSSASGNAEQYF; CDR3 DNA: TGTGCCAGCAGCTCCGCATCAGGGAATGCCGAGCAGTACTTC
clone size: many; J gene: TRBJ2-1; D gene: -; V gene: TRBV20-1; CDR3 protein: CSAEKQDSYNEQFF; CDR3 DNA: TGCAGTGCTGAAAAGCAGGACAGTTACAATGAGCAGTTCTTC
clone size: -; J gene: TRBJ1-2; D gene: -; V gene: TRBV20-1; CDR3 protein: CSAREGSSGYTF; CDR3 DNA: TGCAGTGCTAGGGAAGGGTCCAGCGGCTACACCTTC
clone size: many; J gene: TRBJ1-1; D gene: TRBD1; V gene: TRBV12-3/TRBV12-4; CDR3 protein: CASSTMGQTIGTEAFF; CDR3 DNA: TGTGCCAGCAGTACCATGGGACAGACTATAGGCACTGAAGCTTTCTTT
clone size: few; J gene: TRBJ2-7; D gene: -; V gene: TRBV6-5; CDR3 protein: CASSSPAVGYEQYF; CDR3 DNA: TGTGCCAGCAGTTCCCCCGCGGTAGGCTACGAGCAGTACTTC